The sequence of this T cell receptor (beta chain) was determined in a study of vaccination and CD4 T cells after COVID-19. Study-level background: Six men and four women formed the convalescents, two being Hispanic. Overlapping peptides of the spike proteins of SARS-CoV-2, HCoV-NL63, HCoV-OC43 and HCoV-229E were used for cell stimulation.

Germline V CDR1 and CDR2: SGDLS, YYNGEE. Trimming took 0 bases from V and 10 from J, leaving 20 bases between them. This CDR3 region has 16 residues. Oncomine TCR Beta short-read sequencing was applied to DNA from cultured CD4+ T cells. TCRdb redid the calling of the PCR reads with MiXCR, one entry per CDR3 protein. Counted here are 20,000 or so distinct CDR3 sequences, roughly 48% occurring once; the ten biggest clones make up roughly 10%. The sample's treatment: roughly 10-day PBMC culture with coronavirus spike peptide pools or control peptides (ViraFEST assay). Regarding this clonotype: Its antigen is not known.

The chain combines TRBV9 with TRBJ1-5; weak D call: TRBD1 (6 bases). This material consisted of CD4+ T cells from blood, cultured in vitro, taken before SARS-CoV-2 vaccination. This sequence originates from a human donor who had recovered from COVID-19. CDR3 amino acids: CASSVGSQGSREPQHF. The CDR3 coding sequence is TGTGCCAGCAGCGTAGGCTCACAGGGATCAAGAGAACCCCAGCATTTT. The variable domain in full, with the rest retrieved from reference TRBV9 and TRBJ1-5, is DSGVTQTPKHLITATGQRVTLRCSPRSGDLSVYWYQQSLDQGLQFLIQYYNGEERAKGNILERFSAQQFPDLHSELNLSSLELGDSALYFCASSVGSQGSREPQHFGDGTRLSIL.